Listed below are T cell receptor beta chains from one sample, sequenced in a study of CD8 T cells in ankylosing spondylitis. MiXCR, run by TCRdb on the 5' RACE reads, gives a single entry per CDR3 protein. The data show more than 650,000 distinct CDR3 sequences, about 12% seen once. The sequenced sample consisted of blood, either unsorted or a sorted T cell fraction (not recorded which). The receptors were gathered from a male donor with ankylosing spondylitis. The CDR3 runs from the conserved cysteine through the conserved F or W. Fields, in order: J gene, D gene, V gene, clone size, CDR3 DNA, CDR3 protein. A D gene is named only where the DNA matches it firmly. Size is stated for part of the rows, as once, few or many counts, or as a class when the clone is expanded.

TRBJ2-5 TRBD1 TRBV6-6 few TGTGCCAGCAGTATGGACAGGGAGGAGACCCAGTACTTC CASSMDREETQYF
TRBJ2-3 . TRBV4-3 . TGCGCCAGCAGCCAAGAGAATCTGGATACGCAGTATTTT CASSQENLDTQYF
TRBJ2-7 . TRBV20-1 many TGCAGTGCTAGAGATCCAAGAGGGAACTACGAGCAGTACTTC CSARDPRGNYEQYF
TRBJ2-2 . TRBV4-2 . TGTGCCAGCAGCCCCAGCCCTAGGGGAAACACCGGGGAGCTGTTTTTT CASSPSPRGNTGELFF
TRBJ2-1 . TRBV20-1 many TGCAGTGCTGAGCGCTACAATGAGCAGTTCTTC CSAERYNEQFF
TRBJ1-1 . TRBV5-1 many TGCGCCAGCAGCTTGGGGGCATTGGGACCCACTGAAGCTTTCTTT CASSLGALGPTEAFF
TRBJ2-1 . TRBV30 . TGTGCCTGGAGTTGGAGGGCGGGGTACAATGAGCAGTTCTTC CAWSWRAGYNEQFF
TRBJ1-2 . TRBV5-6 many TGTGCCAGCAGCTTGCAGGGCTTTGGCTACACCTTC CASSLQGFGYTF
TRBJ2-4 TRBD1 TRBV20-1 few TGCAGTGCTAGAGTCATCTCGACGGGACAGCAAAACATTCAGTACTTC CSARVISTGQQNIQYF
TRBJ2-7 . TRBV9 . TGTGCCAGCAGCGACGACTGGAACTACGAGCAGTACTTC CASSDDWNYEQYF
TRBJ2-7 TRBD1 TRBV5-5 many TGTGCCAGCAGCCTCCGGGGACAGCGAACCTACGAGCAGTACTTC CASSLRGQRTYEQYF
TRBJ2-1 TRBD2 TRBV5-5 few TGTGCCAGCAGCATACTAGCGGGGAATGAGCAGTTCTTC CASSILAGNEQFF
TRBJ2-1 . TRBV7-7 . TGTGCTAGCAGCCCCATCCGGGACACCCAGTTCTTC CASSPIRDTQFF
TRBJ1-1 . TRBV6-5 . TGTGCCAGCAGTTACTCGAGTGGGGGAAGAACTGAAGCTTTCTTT CASSYSSGGRTEAFF
TRBJ1-3 . TRBV20-1 many TGCAGTGCTAGAGCGGGGTTTGGAAACACCATATATTTT CSARAGFGNTIYF
TRBJ2-5 . TRBV10-3 . TGTGCCATCAGTCCCCGGGCGGGCAGTCTAAAAGAGACCCAGTACTTC CAISPRAGSLKETQYF
TRBJ2-5 . TRBV15 . TGTGCCACCAGCAGAGTAACTGGGGGGCCGGGGGAGACCCAGTACTTC CATSRVTGGPGETQYF
TRBJ2-2 . TRBV9 . TGTGCCAGCAGCAAAGCGGGTTACACCGGGGAGCTGTTTTTT CASSKAGYTGELFF
TRBJ2-5 . TRBV29-1 many TGCAGCGTTGACCCGACTGAAGAGACCCAGTACTTC CSVDPTEETQYF
TRBJ2-3 TRBD1 TRBV25-1 many TGTGCCAGTAGGGGGACAGGGGCAGATACGCAGTATTTT CASRGTGADTQYF
TRBJ1-6 . TRBV29-1 many TGCAGCGACGACGGGGGTGATGATTCACCCCTCCACTTT CSDDGGDDSPLHF
TRBJ1-1 TRBD1 TRBV6-1 . TGTGCCAGCAGTGAGCCGGGACAGGGGGCTGGTGAAGCTTTCTTT CASSEPGQGAGEAFF
TRBJ1-6 TRBD1 TRBV20-1 . TGCAGTGCTACTATCCTCGGACAGGAGAATTCACCCCTCCACTTT CSATILGQENSPLHF
TRBJ2-7 . TRBV6-2/TRBV6-3 . TGTGCCAGCAGTTACCGGGGGGCCCCCTACGAGCAGTACTTC CASSYRGAPYEQYF
TRBJ1-6 . TRBV18 . TGTGCCAGCTCACCAACCCTGCTGGATTCACCCCTCCACTTT CASSPTLLDSPLHF
TRBJ2-1 TRBD2 TRBV6-2/TRBV6-3 . TGTGCCAGCAGTCTACTAAGCGGGAGGGCCCTGAGCTCCTACAATGAGCAGTTCTTC CASSLLSGRALSSYNEQFF
TRBJ2-3 TRBD2 TRBV7-9 . TGTGCCAGCAGCTTAGGTCTCAGCGGGATTTACACAGATACGCAGTATTTT CASSLGLSGIYTDTQYF
TRBJ2-1 . TRBV5-1 . TGCGCCAGCAGCTTCGTGACAGGCTCCTACAATGAGCAGTTCTTC CASSFVTGSYNEQFF
TRBJ2-5 . TRBV18 few TGTGCCAGCTCACCGTTCCCCACAGGGCTGGAGACCCAGTACTTC CASSPFPTGLETQYF
TRBJ1-2 TRBD1 TRBV29-1 many TGCAGCGCCGCGCGACAGGGGCCCTATGGCTACACCTTC CSAARQGPYGYTF
TRBJ1-1 TRBD1 TRBV4-2 many TGTGCCAGCAGCCAAGAAGGGGGCGGAAACACTGAAGCTTTCTTT CASSQEGGGNTEAFF
TRBJ1-1 TRBD1 TRBV20-1 few TGCAGTGCCCGTGGAGCAGGGGGCGCGTACACTGAAGCTTTCTTT CSARGAGGAYTEAFF
TRBJ2-3 TRBD2 TRBV20-1 few TGCAGTGCTAGAGCAACTAGCGGGACCACAGATACGCAGTATTTT CSARATSGTTDTQYF
TRBJ1-2 TRBD1 TRBV7-2 few TGTGCCAGCAGCTTCCGGGACAGGGGTGCCTATGGCTACACCTTC CASSFRDRGAYGYTF
TRBJ2-7 . TRBV28 few TGTGCCACCCAGCGGGCGAGGGAGCAGTACTTC CATQRAREQYF
TRBJ2-5 TRBD1 TRBV28 . TGTGCCAGCACCACGAAGGGGACAGGGATTTTTGAGACCCAGTACTTC CASTTKGTGIFETQYF
TRBJ2-1 . TRBV5-1 . TGCGCCAGCAGCTTAGGGACGAGAGATGAGCAGTTCTTC CASSLGTRDEQFF
TRBJ2-7 . TRBV6-1 few TGTGCCAGCAGTGGGAGACAGCGGACAATCTACGAGCAGTACTTC CASSGRQRTIYEQYF
TRBJ1-1 . TRBV7-2 few TGTGCCAGCAGCCCGAGGTGGCCGCCGTATACTGAAGCTTTCTTT CASSPRWPPYTEAFF
TRBJ1-3 . TRBV4-2 few TGTGCCAGCAGCCAAGATGAGAGAAGCTCTGGAAACACCATATATTTT CASSQDERSSGNTIYF
TRBJ1-2 . TRBV7-9 few TGTGCCAGCACCCTCCAGGGAGATTCAGGAGGCTACACCTTC CASTLQGDSGGYTF
TRBJ2-3 TRBD2 TRBV28 . TGTGCCAGCAGTCCCCTAGCGGGAGGGCCCGGCACAGATACGCAGTATTTT CASSPLAGGPGTDTQYF
TRBJ2-1 . TRBV12-3/TRBV12-4 few TGTGCCAGCAGTTTAGATAGAGTCTCGGGGGAGTTCTTC CASSLDRVSGEFF
TRBJ1-2 . TRBV7-2 . TGTGCCAGCAGCCGACTGAAGGGAGCTAACTATGGCTACACCTTC CASSRLKGANYGYTF
TRBJ1-5 . TRBV5-1 many TGCGCCAGCAGCTTGGGCCCCGTCGGGCAGCCCCAGCATTTT CASSLGPVGQPQHF
TRBJ2-3 TRBD2 TRBV6-1 few TGTGCCAGCAGTGGAACCTCCCAAGCGGGGGGGAAAACAGATACGCAGTATTTT CASSGTSQAGGKTDTQYF
TRBJ1-1 TRBD1 TRBV18 once TGTGCCAGCTCTCCGGACAGGGCGGCGTATCAAGCTTTCTTT CASSPDRAAYQAFF
TRBJ1-2 . TRBV7-8 few TGTGCCAGCAGCTTAATGGGGGGCGGACAGTTGCATGGCTACACCTTC CASSLMGGGQLHGYTF
TRBJ1-4 . TRBV6-5 many TGTGCCAGCAGTTACTCGACCGGGGTTGAAAAACTGTTTTTT CASSYSTGVEKLFF
TRBJ2-7 . TRBV20-1 . TGCAGTGCAGGCAGGGTCGGAGAGCAGTACTTC CSAGRVGEQYF
TRBJ1-5 . TRBV6-2/TRBV6-3 . TGTGCCAGCACCCAACGCGGGGGCGATCAGCCCCAGCATTTT CASTQRGGDQPQHF
TRBJ2-7 . TRBV20-1 few TGCAGTGTTTGGAGACCTTACGAGCAGTACTTC CSVWRPYEQYF
TRBJ2-1 . TRBV6-2/TRBV6-3 . TGTGCCAGCACTTATGACAAGTACAATGAGCAGTTCTTC CASTYDKYNEQFF
TRBJ1-6 . TRBV4-3 . TGCGCCAGCAGCCTCTCTCCTGGGTCTAATTCACCCCTCCACTTT CASSLSPGSNSPLHF
TRBJ1-5 TRBD1 TRBV19 few TGTGCCAGTACCTCAGGGGGATGGCATCAGCCCCAGCATTTT CASTSGGWHQPQHF
TRBJ1-1 . TRBV28 few TGTGCCAGCAGGTTAGGGACAACTGAAGCTTTCTTT CASRLGTTEAFF
TRBJ1-3 . TRBV20-1 . TGCAGTGCTAGTGCCTTGAGAGACACCATATATTTT CSASALRDTIYF
TRBJ2-5 . TRBV20-1 . TGCAGTGCTAGAGATAGCCTGTCAAAGACCCAGTACTTC CSARDSLSKTQYF
TRBJ2-1 . TRBV6-2/TRBV6-3 many TGTGCCAGCAGTTACTCTCGACTATCGAATGAGCAGTTCTTC CASSYSRLSNEQFF
TRBJ2-3 TRBD2 TRBV12-3/TRBV12-4 . TGTGCCAGCAGGCGTACTAGCGGGGGCCCAGATACGCAGTATTTT CASRRTSGGPDTQYF